This T cell receptor beta chain was sequenced during a study of Ad26.COV2.S vaccination and SARS-CoV-2 variants. Study overall: The vaccine Ad26.COV2.S was put into the muscle once, or twice with 56 days between.

On this clone: The antigen is not known.

Generated by immunoSEQ multiplex PCR, the TCRdb table keeps only in-frame clones and is missing some. The sample yields about 400,000 clones, 83% seen once. Findings and limits, study-wide: Breadth and depth estimates from TCRs may understate total T cell responses. For non-spike TCRs, breadth in vaccine recipients resembled that in placebo recipients.

Regarding treatment: 15 to 20 received Ad26.COV2.S at low or high dose, single or two shots; about 5 received placebo; per-sample allocation not given. Samples came from day 63 after the first vaccine or placebo injection. Germline trimming cut 7 bases from V and 3 bases from J; bases unmatched to any gene: 3. The CDR3 is 13 residues long. CDR1 is SGHTA and CDR2 is FQGTGA in the germline V gene. The gene calls are TRBV7-3 and TRBJ2-3; 8 bases map to TRBD2. This sequence originates from a person between 18 and 65 years old who received the Ad26.COV2.S COVID-19 vaccine or a placebo. Specimen: peripheral blood, collected in a trial of Ad26.COV2.S vaccine versus placebo. In DNA form, the CDR3 reads TGTGCCAGCACGGTAGCGGGGACAGATACGCAGTATTTT. This codes for CASTVAGTDTQYF.